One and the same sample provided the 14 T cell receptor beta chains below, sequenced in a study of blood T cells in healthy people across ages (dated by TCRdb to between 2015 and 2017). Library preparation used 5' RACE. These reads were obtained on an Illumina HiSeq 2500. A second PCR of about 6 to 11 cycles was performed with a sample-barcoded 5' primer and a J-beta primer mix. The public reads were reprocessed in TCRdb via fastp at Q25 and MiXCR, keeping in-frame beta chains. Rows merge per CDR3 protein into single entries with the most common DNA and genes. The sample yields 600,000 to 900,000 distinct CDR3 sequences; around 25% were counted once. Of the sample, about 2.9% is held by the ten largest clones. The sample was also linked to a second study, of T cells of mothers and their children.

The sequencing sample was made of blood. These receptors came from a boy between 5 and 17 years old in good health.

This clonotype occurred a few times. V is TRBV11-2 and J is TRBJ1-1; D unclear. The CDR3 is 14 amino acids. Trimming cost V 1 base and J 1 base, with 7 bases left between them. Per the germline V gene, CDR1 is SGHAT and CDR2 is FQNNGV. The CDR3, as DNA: TGTGCCAGCAGCTTAGTTGAGCAGAACACTGAAGCTTTCTTT. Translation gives CASSLVEQNTEAFF.

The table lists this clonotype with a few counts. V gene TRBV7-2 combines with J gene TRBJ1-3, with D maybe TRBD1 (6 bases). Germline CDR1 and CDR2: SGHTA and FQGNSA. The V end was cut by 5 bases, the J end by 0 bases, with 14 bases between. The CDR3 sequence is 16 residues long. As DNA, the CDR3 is TGTGCCAGCAGCCCGGCAGGGGTTATCTCTGGAAACACCATATATTTT. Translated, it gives CASSPAGVISGNTIYF. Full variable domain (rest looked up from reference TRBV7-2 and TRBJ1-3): GAGVSQSPSNKVTEKGKDVELRCDPISGHTALYWYRQSLGQGLEFLIYFQGNSAPDKSGLPSDRFSAERTGGSVSTLTIQRTQQEDSAVYLCASSPAGVISGNTIYFGEGSWLTVV.

The CDR3 protein is CASSYIGFSEETQYF. DNA of the CDR3: TGTGCCAGCAGTTACATAGGGTTTTCGGAAGAGACCCAGTACTTC. V usage is TRBV6-6 and J usage is TRBJ2-5; the D is unclear. The CDR3 is 15 amino acids. V dropped 2 bases and J dropped 3 bases, with 13 bases sitting between them. Germline V gene data show CDR1 as MNHNY and CDR2 as SVGAGI (reference sequence).

The CDR3 DNA sequence: TGTGCCAGCAGTTCCGGGATAGCCCATATCTATGGCTACACCTTC. Residues: CASSSGIAHIYGYTF. The chain uses TRBV27 and TRBJ1-2; D is uncertain. This CDR3 has 15 residues. V was cut by 4 bases and J by 4 bases, with 16 bases left in between. The germline CDR1 and CDR2 sequences are MNHEY and SMNVEV (reference sequence).

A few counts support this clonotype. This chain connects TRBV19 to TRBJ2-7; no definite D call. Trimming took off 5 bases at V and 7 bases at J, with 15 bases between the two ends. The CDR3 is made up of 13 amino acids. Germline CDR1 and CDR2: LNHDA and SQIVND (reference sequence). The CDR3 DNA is TGTGCCAGTAGTGTTAATCCTGCCGCGGAGCAGTACTTC. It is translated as CASSVNPAAEQYF.

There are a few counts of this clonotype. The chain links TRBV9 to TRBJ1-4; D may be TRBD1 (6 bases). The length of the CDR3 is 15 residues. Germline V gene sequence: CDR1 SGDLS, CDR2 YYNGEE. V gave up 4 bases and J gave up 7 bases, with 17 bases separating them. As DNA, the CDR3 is TGTGCCAGCAGCTTCGGGGGCCTGCTAGGTGAAAAACTGTTTTTT. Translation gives CASSFGGLLGEKLFF. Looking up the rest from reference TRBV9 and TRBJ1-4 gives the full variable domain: DSGVTQTPKHLITATGQRVTLRCSPRSGDLSVYWYQQSLDQGLQFLIQYYNGEERAKGNILERFSAQQFPDLHSELNLSSLELGDSALYFCASSFGGLLGEKLFFGSGTQLSVL.

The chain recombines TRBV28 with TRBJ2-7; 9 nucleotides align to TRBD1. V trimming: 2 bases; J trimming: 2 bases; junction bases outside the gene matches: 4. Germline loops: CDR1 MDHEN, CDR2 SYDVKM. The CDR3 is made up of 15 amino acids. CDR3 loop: CASSLPTGGPYEQYF. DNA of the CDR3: TGTGCCAGCAGTTTACCCACAGGGGGCCCCTACGAGCAGTACTTC. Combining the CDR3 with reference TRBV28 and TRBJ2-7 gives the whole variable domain DVKVTQSSRYLVKRTGEKVFLECVQDMDHENMFWYRQDPGLGLRLIYFSYDVKMKEKGDIPEGYSVSREKKERFSLILESASTNQTSMYLCASSLPTGGPYEQYFGPGTRLTVT.

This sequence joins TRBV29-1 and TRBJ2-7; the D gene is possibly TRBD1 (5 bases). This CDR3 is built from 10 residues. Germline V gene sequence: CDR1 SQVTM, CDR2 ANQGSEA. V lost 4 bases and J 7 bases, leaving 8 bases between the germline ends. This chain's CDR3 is CSVGTFEQYF. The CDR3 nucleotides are TGCAGCGTTGGGACATTTGAGCAGTACTTC.

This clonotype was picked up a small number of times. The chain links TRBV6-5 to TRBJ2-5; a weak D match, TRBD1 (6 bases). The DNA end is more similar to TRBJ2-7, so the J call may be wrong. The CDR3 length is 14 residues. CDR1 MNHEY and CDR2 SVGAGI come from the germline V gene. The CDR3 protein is CASSYLTGLDEQYF. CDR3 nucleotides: TGTGCCAGCAGTTACTTGACAGGATTGGACGAGCAGTACTTC.

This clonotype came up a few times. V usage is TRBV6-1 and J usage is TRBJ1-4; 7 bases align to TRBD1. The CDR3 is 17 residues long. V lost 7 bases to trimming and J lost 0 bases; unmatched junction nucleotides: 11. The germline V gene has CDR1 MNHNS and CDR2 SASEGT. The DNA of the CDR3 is TGTGCCAGCACCAAAACACGACAGGGAGCAACTAATGAAAAACTGTTTTTT. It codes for CASTKTRQGATNEKLFF.

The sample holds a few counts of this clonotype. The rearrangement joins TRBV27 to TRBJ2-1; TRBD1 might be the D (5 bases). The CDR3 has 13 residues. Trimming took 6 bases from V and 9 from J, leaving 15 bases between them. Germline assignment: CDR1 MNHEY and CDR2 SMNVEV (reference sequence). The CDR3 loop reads CASRVTAYGEQFF. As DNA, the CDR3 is TGTGCCAGCAGGGTGACAGCTTACGGTGAGCAGTTCTTC.

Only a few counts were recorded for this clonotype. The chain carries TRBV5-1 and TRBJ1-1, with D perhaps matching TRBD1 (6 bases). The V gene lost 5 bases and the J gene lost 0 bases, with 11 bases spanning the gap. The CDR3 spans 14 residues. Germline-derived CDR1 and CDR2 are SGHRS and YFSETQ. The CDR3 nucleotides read TGCGCCAGCAGACTTCAGGGGCTGAACACTGAAGCTTTCTTT. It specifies CASRLQGLNTEAFF. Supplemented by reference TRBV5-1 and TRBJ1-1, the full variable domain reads KAGVTQTPRYLIKTRGQQVTLSCSPISGHRSVSWYQQTPGQGLQFLFEYFSETQRNKGNFPGRFSGRQFSNSRSEMNVSTLELGDSALYLCASRLQGLNTEAFFGQGTRLTVV.

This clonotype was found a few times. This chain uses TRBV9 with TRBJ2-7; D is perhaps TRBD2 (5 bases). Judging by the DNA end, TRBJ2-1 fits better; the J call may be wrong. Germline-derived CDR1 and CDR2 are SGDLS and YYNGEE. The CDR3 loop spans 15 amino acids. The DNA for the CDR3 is TGTGCCAGCAGTGCCCGGGGTGGCGCCTACAATGAGCAGTTCTTC. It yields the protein CASSARGGAYNEQFF.

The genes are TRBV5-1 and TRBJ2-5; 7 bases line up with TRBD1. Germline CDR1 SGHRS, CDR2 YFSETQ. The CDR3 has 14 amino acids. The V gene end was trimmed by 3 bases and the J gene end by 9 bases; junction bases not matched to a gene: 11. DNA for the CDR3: TGCGCCAGCAGCTGGGACAGTGGAAGGGAGTCCCAGTACTTC. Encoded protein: CASSWDSGRESQYF.